The 15 T cell receptor beta chains below come from one sample, sequenced in a study of cytomegalovirus exposure and HLA in healthy donors. The PCR had 60 Vbeta and 13 Jbeta primers. Data came from immunoSEQ multiplex PCR; TCRdb stores just in-frame clones and leaves some out. The table has about 120,000 clones, around 81% seen once. Sequenced material: PBMCs. Source of these receptors: a woman between 40 and 50 years old in good health and CMV-seronegative.

The chain links TRBV19 to TRBJ2-6, with D maybe TRBD2 (6 bases). Germline loops: CDR1 LNHDA, CDR2 SQIVND (reference sequence). This CDR3 is built from 16 residues. Between the trimmed V and J ends, which lost 4 bases and 0 bases, there was a span of 10 bases. DNA for the CDR3: TGTGCCAGTAGTACGGGACTCTCCTCTGGGGCCAACGTCCTGACTTTC. Its protein product is CASSTGLSSGANVLTF.

For this clone: The junction does not match germline at one end; this may be a read error. The rearrangement joins TRBV7-9 to TRBJ1-1, with D unclear. Germline V gives CDR1 SEHNR, CDR2 FQNEAQ (reference sequence). The CDR3 runs 13 residues. Written as DNA, the CDR3 is TGTTCCAGCAGCTTAGTAGAGAACACTGAAGCTTTCTTT. Amino acids: CSSSLVENTEAFF.

The rearrangement joins TRBV28 to TRBJ1-1, with TRBD1 matching 7 bases. This CDR3 spans 15 amino acids. Germline V gives CDR1 MDHEN, CDR2 SYDVKM. The V segment lost 5 bases and the J segment 6 bases; nucleotides outside the gene matches: 12. This chain's CDR3 is CASSRQGFGGAEAFF. The CDR3 DNA reads as TGTGCCAGCAGTAGACAGGGATTTGGAGGCGCTGAAGCTTTCTTT.

J is TRBJ1-4 and V is TRBV19; TRBD1 matches at 9 bases. Germline V gene data show CDR1 as LNHDA and CDR2 as SQIVND (reference sequence). The CDR3 totals 16 residues. J gave up 5 bases and V 5 bases, and 9 bases lay outside the gene matches. The chain's CDR3 is CASSPRTGDVNEKLFF. CDR3 nucleotides: TGTGCCAGTAGTCCTCGGACAGGGGATGTCAATGAAAAACTGTTTTTT.

The V call is TRBV5-6, the J call TRBJ1-2; 8 bases agree with TRBD1. Looked up from germline, CDR1 is SGHDT and CDR2 is YYEEEE. The CDR3 totals 14 residues. V lost 4 bases, J lost 4 bases, and 6 bases stayed unmatched. For the CDR3, the DNA is TGTGCCAGCAGCCGGGGACAGGTGACCTATGGCTACACCTTC. This gives the protein CASSRGQVTYGYTF.

The chain has TRBV7-9 and TRBJ2-2; 7 bases line up with TRBD2. This CDR3 spans 15 amino acids. J lost 6 bases, V lost 3 bases, and 7 bases had no gene match. CDR1 and CDR2 (germline): SEHNR, FQNEAQ (reference sequence). The CDR3 spells CASSLGGIGAGELFF. The DNA for the CDR3 is TGTGCCAGCAGCTTGGGGGGGATTGGTGCCGGGGAGCTGTTTTTT.

The CDR3 spells CAWTGWTAYGYTF. In DNA, the CDR3 is TGTGCCTGGACGGGCTGGACAGCTTATGGCTACACCTTC. The chain is built from TRBV30 and TRBJ1-2, with a possible D match to TRBD1 (6 bases). This CDR3 is 13 amino acids long. Trimming left V 4 bases short and J 5 bases short, with 14 bases between. CDR1 is GTSNPN and CDR2 is SVGIG in the germline V gene (reference sequence).

The chain links TRBV11-3 to TRBJ2-7; 12 bases match TRBD2. Germline CDR1 is SGHNT and CDR2 is YENEEA. The V gene end was trimmed by 4 bases and the J gene end by 7 bases; junction bases not matched to a gene: 20. The CDR3 totals 19 residues. The CDR3 nucleotides are TGTGCCAGCAGCTCCCCCCGACTAGCGGGAGTCTTCCGAACGAAGGAGCAGTACTTC. Encoded protein: CASSSPRLAGVFRTKEQYF.

V gene TRBV18 combines with J gene TRBJ1-1; 8 nucleotides line up with TRBD1. Trimming cost V 8 bases and J 0 bases; bases outside gene matches: 8. Germline CDR1 is KGHSH and CDR2 is LQKENI. The CDR3 is 15 amino acids. The chain's CDR3 is CASGRGQGMNTEAFF. For the CDR3, the DNA is TGTGCCAGCGGAAGAGGACAGGGAATGAACACTGAAGCTTTCTTT.

The chain couples TRBV7-9 to TRBJ2-7; 11 bases line up with TRBD2. Germline V gene sequence: CDR1 SEHNR, CDR2 FQNEAQ (reference sequence). The CDR3 length is 15 residues. With V trimmed by 5 bases and J by 4 bases, 7 bases remained unmatched. For the CDR3, the DNA is TGTGCCAGCAGCCCAACTAGCGGGAGAACATACGAGCAGTACTTC. It specifies CASSPTSGRTYEQYF.

The rearrangement uses TRBV6-5 and TRBJ2-1; 9 bases map to TRBD2. The germline CDR1 and CDR2 sequences are MNHEY and SVGAGI. V gave up 7 bases and J gave up 10 bases; unmatched junction bases: 11. CDR3 length: 14 amino acids. The CDR3 loop is CASTFSGGGGEQFF. Here the CDR3 DNA reads TGTGCCAGCACCTTTAGCGGGGGAGGGGGCGAGCAGTTCTTC.

This chain joins TRBV5-1 and TRBJ2-5; a possible D gene is TRBD1 (7 bases). The CDR3 length is 15 residues. V lost 1 base, J lost 2 bases, and 12 bases lay in between. Germline CDR1 and CDR2: SGHRS and YFSETQ. The CDR3 protein is CASSLNRGGQETQYF. The CDR3 region has the DNA TGCGCCAGCAGCTTGAACAGGGGAGGACAAGAGACCCAGTACTTC.

V and J are TRBV2 and TRBJ1-2; D is undetermined. V was clipped by 4 bases and J by 1 base, with 7 bases between them. The V gene's germline CDR1 is SNHLY and CDR2 FYNNEI. The CDR3 runs to 13 residues. Written as DNA, the CDR3 is TGTGCCAGCAGTGTAGAAGTTAACTATGGCTACACCTTC. Translation: CASSVEVNYGYTF.

The chain links TRBV13 to TRBJ2-1; 10 bases agree with TRBD2. Germline trimming cut 5 bases from V and 10 bases from J; bases unmatched to any gene: 14. CDR1 PRHDT and CDR2 FYEKMQ come from the germline V gene (reference sequence). This CDR3 region has 16 residues. Here the CDR3 DNA reads TGTGCCAGCAGCCCCTGGACTAGCGGAGGGACCTCGGAGCAGTTCTTC. Translation gives CASSPWTSGGTSEQFF.

V gene TRBV7-9 combines with J gene TRBJ2-7; the match to TRBD2 covers 8 bases. Losses at the gene ends were 5 bases for V and 6 bases for J; bases not matched to a gene: 6. The CDR3 sequence is 13 residues long. Germline assignment: CDR1 SEHNR and CDR2 FQNEAQ (reference sequence). The CDR3 bases are TGTGCCAGCAGCACAGCGGGAGCTGGCGAGCAGTACTTC. This sequence encodes CASSTAGAGEQYF. Full variable domain (outside the CDR3, taken from reference TRBV7-9 and TRBJ2-7): DTGVSQNPRHKITKRGQNVTFRCDPISEHNRLYWYRQTLGQGPEFLTYFQNEAQLEKSRLLSDRFSAERPKGSFSTLEIQRTEQGDSAMYLCASSTAGAGEQYFGPGTRLTVT.